Shown below are 31 T cell receptor beta chains from a single sample sequenced in a study of T cells in Graves' hyperthyroidism and ophthalmopathy. Amplification of TCR beta CDR3 regions used RNA as the template. An initial round of RT-PCR targeting the TCR CDR3 relied on the HTBI primer set. Using its own MiXCR run on the multiplex PCR reads, TCRdb lists one record per CDR3 protein. This table holds around 620,000 distinct CDR3 sequences, around 16% found once. Sequences were obtained from blood. These receptors all come from a young woman with Graves' hyperthyroidism.

The chain couples TRBV11-2 to TRBJ2-1; D may be TRBD2 (6 bases). V was cut by 5 bases and J by 3 bases, with 20 bases left in between. CDR3 length equals 17 residues. Germline V lookup: CDR1 SGHAT, CDR2 FQNNGV. The CDR3 here is CASSLSFGGGNYNEQFF. CDR3 sequence (DNA): TGTGCCAGCAGCCTATCCTTTGGGGGAGGCAACTACAATGAGCAGTTCTTC.

The genes are TRBV19 and TRBJ2-1, with no clear D. The CDR3 runs 16 residues. The germline CDR1 and CDR2 sequences are LNHDA and SQIVND (reference sequence). Trimming took off 3 bases at V and 1 base at J, with 13 bases between the two ends. CDR3 amino acids: CASSINSVGSYNEQFF. The DNA for the CDR3 is TGTGCCAGTAGTATTAATTCCGTAGGATCCTACAATGAGCAGTTCTTC. The entire variable domain, with the rest obtained from reference TRBV19 and TRBJ2-1, is as follows: DGGITQSPKYLFRKEGQNVTLSCEQNLNHDAMYWYRQDPGQGLRLIYYSQIVNDFQKGDIAEGYSVSREKKESFPLTVTSAQKNPTAFYLCASSINSVGSYNEQFFGPGTRLTVL.

This clonotype was counted at least ten times. The V call is TRBV7-9, the J call TRBJ2-1; 10 bases are a match to TRBD2. CDR1 is SEHNR and CDR2 is FQNEAQ in the germline V gene (reference sequence). The V and J ends lost 5 bases and 0 bases, in that order; junction bases with no gene match: 4. The CDR3 extends over 16 amino acids. The chain's CDR3 is CASSRTSGHSYNEQFF. As DNA, the CDR3 is TGTGCCAGCAGCAGGACTAGCGGTCACTCCTACAATGAGCAGTTCTTC.

This clonotype showed up many times. The rearrangement links TRBV6-1 to TRBJ2-7; D might be TRBD1 (5 bases). Looked up from germline, CDR1 is MNHNS and CDR2 is SASEGT. CDR3 length: 14 amino acids. Trimming pared 5 bases from V and 4 bases from J, leaving 15 bases between. The CDR3 is CASSYSRDVYEQYF. Written as DNA, the CDR3 is TGTGCCAGCAGTTATTCCAGGGATGTGTACGAGCAGTACTTC.

J is TRBJ2-6 and V is TRBV7-8, with no clear D. The CDR3 runs 16 residues. Germline loops: CDR1 SGHVS, CDR2 FQNEAQ. Between the trimmed V and J ends, which lost 2 bases and 1 base, there was a span of 9 bases. The CDR3 sequence: CASSLRWDSGANVLTF. CDR3 nucleotides: TGTGCCAGCAGCTTAAGGTGGGATTCTGGGGCCAACGTCCTGACTTTC.

This clonotype was picked up many times. The chain employs TRBV28 and TRBJ1-4; D is unresolved. In germline, CDR1 is MDHEN, CDR2 SYDVKM. There are 14 residues in the CDR3. Between the trimmed V and J ends, which lost 1 base and 5 bases, there was a span of 8 bases. The CDR3 sequence: CASSLSGKNEKLFF. Written as DNA, the CDR3 is TGTGCCAGCAGTTTATCCGGGAAGAATGAAAAACTGTTTTTT. The full variable domain, in which reference TRBV28 and TRBJ1-4 provide the parts outside the CDR3, is DVKVTQSSRYLVKRTGEKVFLECVQDMDHENMFWYRQDPGLGLRLIYFSYDVKMKEKGDIPEGYSVSREKKERFSLILESASTNQTSMYLCASSLSGKNEKLFFGSGTQLSVL.

Concerning this clonotype: A single base separates this from a much larger clone, so it may be a read error. The V call is TRBV28, the J call TRBJ2-7; 9 bases are shared with TRBD2. The CDR3 totals 16 residues. The germline V gene encodes CDR1 MDHEN and CDR2 SYDVKM. V lost 4 bases, J lost 7 bases, and 14 bases stayed unmatched. The CDR3 DNA follows: TGTGCCAGCAGTTCTTGGGATAGCGGGAGTCGGAGTGAGCAGTACTTC. The encoded protein is CASSSWDSGSRSEQYF.

This clonotype was recorded many times. The chain joins TRBV29-1 to TRBJ2-5, with D uncertain. Germline assignment: CDR1 SQVTM and CDR2 ANQGSEA. The CDR3 is made up of 13 amino acids. Trimming left V 0 bases short and J 5 bases short, with 10 bases between. The DNA of the CDR3 is TGCAGCGTTGAAGACGGCCTTGCGGAGACCCAGTACTTC. This encodes CSVEDGLAETQYF.

This clonotype was observed a few times. The rearrangement joins TRBV20-1 to TRBJ2-7; D is unclear. This CDR3 has 13 amino acids. In germline, CDR1 is DFQATT, CDR2 SNEGSKA (reference sequence). Between the trimmed V and J ends, which lost 3 bases and 0 bases, there was a span of 9 bases. The CDR3 DNA reads TGCAGTGCTAGCGGGCCCGGCTCCTACGAGCAGTACTTC. Translated: CSASGPGSYEQYF.

The chain uses TRBV5-1 and TRBJ1-4; D is possibly TRBD1 (5 bases). This CDR3 has 15 amino acids. CDR1 is SGHRS and CDR2 is YFSETQ in the germline V gene. The V gene lost 0 bases and the J gene lost 8 bases, with 14 bases spanning the gap. CDR3 sequence reads: CASSLEGRVGEKLFF. CDR3 coding DNA: TGCGCCAGCAGCTTGGAGGGCAGGGTCGGCGAAAAACTGTTTTTT.

The table lists this clonotype with a few counts. The chain is built from TRBV6-2 or TRBV6-3 and TRBJ2-7, with 8 bases that match TRBD1. The CDR3 totals 14 residues. Germline lookup yields CDR1 MNHEY and CDR2 SVGEGT. V dropped 2 bases and J dropped 5; count of bases not matched to a gene: 5. The CDR3 sequence: CASSYQDRADEQYF. Here the CDR3 DNA reads TGTGCCAGCAGTTACCAGGACAGGGCCGACGAGCAGTACTTC.

In this sample, this clonotype turned up many times. The rearrangement joins TRBV5-6 to TRBJ2-5; a weak D match, TRBD1 (6 bases). V was shortened by 4 bases and J by 4 bases, with 14 bases between the two germline ends. Germline V gene sequence: CDR1 SGHDT, CDR2 YYEEEE. This CDR3 region has 14 residues. The CDR3 nucleotides are TGTGCCAGCAGCCCGATGACAGGTGGAGAGACCCAGTACTTC. This codes for CASSPMTGGETQYF.

The chain uses TRBV30 and TRBJ2-3; 8 bases match TRBD2. The CDR3 covers 14 residues. Germline values: CDR1 GTSNPN, CDR2 SVGIG (reference sequence). V was clipped by 4 bases and J by 2 bases; unmatched bases: 5. The CDR3 reads CAWTIAGPTDTQYF. DNA of the CDR3: TGTGCCTGGACGATAGCGGGGCCCACAGATACGCAGTATTTT.

The chain employs TRBV7-9 and TRBJ2-7; D might be TRBD1 (6 bases). Germline CDR1 reads SEHNR; CDR2 reads FQNEAQ (reference sequence). The CDR3 totals 15 residues. V lost 5 bases to trimming and J lost 3 bases, with 17 bases between them. The CDR3 sequence: CASSPPGQRNYEQYF. In DNA, the CDR3 is TGTGCCAGCAGCCCCCCCGGACAGAGAAACTACGAGCAGTACTTC.

This clonotype was observed many times. The rearrangement links TRBV28 to TRBJ2-2; tentatively, D is TRBD2 (6 bases). The CDR3 totals 16 residues. CDR1 MDHEN and CDR2 SYDVKM come from the germline V gene. Trimming took off 3 bases at V and 2 bases at J, with 13 bases between the two ends. As DNA, the CDR3 is TGTGCCAGCAGTTTCGGGAGCCCTTTTAACACCGGGGAGCTGTTTTTT. This encodes CASSFGSPFNTGELFF.

The chain uses TRBV5-1 and TRBJ1-1; tentatively, D is TRBD1 (5 bases). CDR3 length: 15 residues. The V end was cut by 2 bases, the J end by 5 bases, with 16 bases between. Germline values: CDR1 SGHRS, CDR2 YFSETQ. The CDR3 sequence: CASSFTPGRGTEAFF. In DNA, the CDR3 is TGCGCCAGCAGCTTCACACCAGGGAGGGGAACTGAAGCTTTCTTT.

The chain has TRBV29-1 and TRBJ1-1; no clear D gene. The germline V and J ends were trimmed by 5 bases and 6 bases, with 7 bases remaining between them. The CDR3 has 10 amino acids. Germline V CDR1 and CDR2: SQVTM, ANQGSEA. CDR3 loop: CSVPAPEAFF. The CDR3 nucleotides read TGCAGCGTTCCCGCACCTGAAGCTTTCTTT.

The chain combines TRBV11-2 with TRBJ2-6; a possible D gene is TRBD2 (5 bases). The germline V gene encodes CDR1 SGHAT and CDR2 FQNNGV. The germline V and J ends were trimmed by 8 bases and 0 bases, with 11 bases remaining between them. The CDR3 has 15 residues. CDR3 in amino acids: CASGPGGSGANVLTF. The CDR3 nucleotides read TGTGCCAGCGGTCCTGGAGGCTCTGGGGCCAACGTCCTGACTTTC.

This clonotype showed up many times. The J gene is TRBJ2-2, the V gene TRBV2, with D unclear. Trimming removed 4 bases at V and 1 base at J, with 4 bases between. This CDR3 spans 13 amino acids. Germline V CDR1 and CDR2: SNHLY, FYNNEI. CDR3 in amino acids: CASSGLNTGELFF. CDR3 sequence (DNA): TGTGCCAGCAGTGGATTGAACACCGGGGAGCTGTTTTTT.

For this clonotype: The conserved final phenylalanine or tryptophan is absent from the CDR3, which likely points to a read error. This chain uses TRBV7-9 with TRBJ2-7, with TRBD2 matching 8 bases. V shed 6 bases and J 6 bases; nucleotides not matched to a gene: 19. Per the germline V gene, CDR1 is SEHNR and CDR2 is FQNEAQ (reference sequence). This CDR3 comprises 17 residues. CDR3 sequence (DNA): TGTGCCAGCAGTAGGGTCCTGGTGACGGGAGGGTTAGTCGAGCAGTACCTC. Encoded protein: CASSRVLVTGGLVEQYL.

J is TRBJ1-2 and V is TRBV7-8; perhaps TRBD1 as D (6 bases). The V gene's germline CDR1 is SGHVS and CDR2 FQNEAQ. V lost 6 bases, J lost 6 bases, and 11 bases lay in between. The CDR3 contains 12 residues. The CDR3 sequence: CASRAGVHGYTF. Here the CDR3 DNA reads TGTGCCAGCAGAGCAGGGGTTCATGGCTACACCTTC.

The table lists this clonotype with a few counts. This chain connects TRBV2 to TRBJ2-2; maybe TRBD2 (5 bases). V was trimmed by 9 bases and J by 1 base, leaving 15 bases between them. CDR3 length: 15 amino acids. CDR1 and CDR2 from the germline V gene are SNHLY and FYNNEI. The CDR3 here is CASRFERGNTGELFF. The DNA of the CDR3 is TGTGCCAGTCGGTTTGAACGGGGGAACACCGGGGAGCTGTTTTTT.

This clonotype was seen a few times. This chain joins TRBV19 and TRBJ2-2; D remains unclear. Trimming shortened V by 5 bases and J by 0 bases, and 7 bases separated the two germline ends. The CDR3 sequence is 14 residues long. The V gene's germline CDR1 is LNHDA and CDR2 SQIVND (reference sequence). DNA for the CDR3: TGTGCCAGTAGTCGGCAGACGAACACCGGGGAGCTGTTTTTT. This translates into CASSRQTNTGELFF.

The chain is built from TRBV5-4 and TRBJ2-1; D tentatively fits TRBD1 or TRBD2 (5 bases each). Germline CDR1 SGHNT, CDR2 YYREEE (reference sequence). The V gene lost 4 bases and the J gene lost 6 bases, with 11 bases spanning the gap. The CDR3 runs 13 residues. CDR3 sequence reads: CASSVGPSNEQFF. In DNA, the CDR3 is TGTGCCAGCAGCGTGGGACCGTCCAATGAGCAGTTCTTC.

Concerning this clonotype itself: A read error may explain this, as a much larger clone is one base away. The chain is built from TRBV20-1 and TRBJ2-7, with 9 bases fitting TRBD2. Trimming cost V 4 bases and J 5 bases; bases outside gene matches: 9. CDR1 and CDR2 from the germline V gene are DFQATT and SNEGSKA (reference sequence). This CDR3 has 14 residues. The CDR3 loop is CSAKRLAGFHEQYF. CDR3 nucleotides: TGCAGTGCTAAAAGGCTAGCGGGATTCCACGAGCAGTACTTC.

V is TRBV29-1 and J is TRBJ1-5, with D perhaps TRBD1 (6 bases). CDR3 length: 11 residues. The V end lost 7 bases, the J end lost 3 bases, and 7 bases lay between the germline ends. CDR1 and CDR2 (germline): SQVTM, ANQGSEA. The CDR3 is CSAGANQPQHF. In nucleotides, the CDR3 is TGCAGCGCGGGGGCCAATCAGCCCCAGCATTTT.

This clonotype appeared a few times. This sequence joins TRBV4-1 and TRBJ1-1; D is perhaps TRBD1 (5 bases). Trimming removed 3 bases from V and 4 bases from J, with 15 bases in between. The CDR3 contains 15 residues. The V gene's germline CDR1 is MGHRA and CDR2 YSYEKL. The CDR3 region is CASSQGGRDFTEAFF. CDR3 in DNA: TGCGCCAGCAGCCAGGGAGGCAGGGACTTCACTGAAGCTTTCTTT.

The sample holds many counts of this clonotype. The chain joins TRBV6-2 or TRBV6-3 to TRBJ2-7, with D perhaps TRBD2 (6 bases). Germline V gene lookup returns CDR1 MNHEY and CDR2 SVGEGT. This CDR3 is built from 13 residues. Deletions cut 4 bases from V and 7 bases from J, with 14 bases between. CDR3 sequence reads: CASSFHRAGEQYF. CDR3 in DNA: TGTGCCAGCAGTTTTCACCGTGCGGGGGAGCAGTACTTC.

This clonotype was counted between two and nine times. In DNA, the CDR3 is TGCGCCAGCAGCTTGGGTCCGGCAGGCAATGAAAAACTGTTTTTT. It yields the protein CASSLGPAGNEKLFF. This chain joins TRBV5-1 and TRBJ1-4; unclear D gene. The CDR3 runs 15 residues. Between the trimmed V and J ends, which lost 0 bases and 5 bases, there was a span of 11 bases. The V gene's germline CDR1 is SGHRS and CDR2 YFSETQ.

This clonotype occurred many times. The gene calls are TRBV2 and TRBJ1-2, with a weak D call TRBD1 (5 bases). Germline CDR1 reads SNHLY; CDR2 reads FYNNEI. Trimming took 7 bases from V and 8 from J, leaving 14 bases between them. The CDR3 length is 12 residues. CDR3 nucleotides: TGTGCCAGCATAGGGGAATCTCTAGGCTACACCTTC. This codes for CASIGESLGYTF.

This chain uses TRBV5-4 with TRBJ2-5, with D hard to call. CDR3 size: 15 residues. CDR1 is SGHNT, CDR2 YYREEE, per germline (reference sequence). The ends were cut back, 2 bases at V and 3 bases at J, with 14 bases in the middle. CDR3 nucleotide sequence: TGTGCCAGCAGCTTACTGGCGCGGAGAAAAGAGACCCAGTACTTC. It encodes CASSLLARRKETQYF.